The 19 T cell receptor beta chains reported below all come from one sample, sequenced in a study of cytomegalovirus exposure and HLA in healthy donors (dated 2017 in TCRdb). The protocol used for the library was the immunoSEQ multiplex PCR assay. A mixture of 60 forward primers for TCR Vbeta segments and 13 reverse primers for TCR Jbeta segments was used in the multiplex PCR. The table was pulled from immuneACCESS by TCRdb, which kept in-frame rearrangements only. Such tables lose some clones; where checked, under half of the loss comes from unresolved V genes, and the rest has no known cause. The sample has about 90,000 clones on record, approximately 65% of them singletons. Approximately 5% of the sample belongs to the ten largest clones. The sequencing sample was made of PBMCs. These receptors were taken from a woman in her twenties or thirties in good health and CMV-seropositive.

The J gene is TRBJ1-5, the V gene TRBV19, with unresolved D. Germline V gene data show CDR1 as LNHDA and CDR2 as SQIVND (reference sequence). The CDR3 runs to 13 residues. V was trimmed by 5 bases and J by 4 bases, leaving 9 bases between them. CDR3 sequence reads: CASSVQLNQPQHF. CDR3 bases: TGTGCCAGTAGTGTTCAGTTGAATCAGCCCCAGCATTTT.

The chain joins TRBV19 to TRBJ1-1, with TRBD1 matching over 12 bases. Trimming at V came to 10 bases and at J to 3 bases, leaving 15 bases not matched to a gene. The CDR3 spans 17 residues. The germline gives CDR1 LNHDA, CDR2 SQIVND (reference sequence). The CDR3: CATGTGGDIGLYTEAFF. The CDR3 DNA follows: TGTGCCACAGGGACAGGGGGCGACATAGGACTTTACACTGAAGCTTTCTTT.

The V call is TRBV7-3, the J call TRBJ2-1; D remains ambiguous. CDR1 and CDR2 from the germline V gene are SGHTA and FQGTGA. V was trimmed by 5 bases and J by 5 bases, leaving 13 bases between them. The CDR3 spans 14 residues. DNA for the CDR3: TGTGCCAGCAGCCCCAATACGGTGGACAATGAGCAGTTCTTC. This encodes CASSPNTVDNEQFF.

V usage is TRBV7-2 and J usage is TRBJ1-2; 9 nucleotides match TRBD1. Germline V gene data show CDR1 as SGHTA and CDR2 as FQGNSA. V gave up 5 bases and J gave up 8 bases; unmatched junction bases: 12. The CDR3 contains 15 residues. The CDR3 nucleotides are TGTGCCAGCAGCCCAGGATCGGGACAGGGTGAGGGCTACACCTTC. Translated: CASSPGSGQGEGYTF.

The J gene is TRBJ2-7, the V gene TRBV5-1; 8 bases line up with TRBD1. Trimming took 3 bases from V and 1 from J; bases not matched to a gene: 6. This CDR3 region has 15 residues. Germline V gene data show CDR1 as SGHRS and CDR2 as YFSETQ. This CDR3 is CASSWDRTGSYEQYF. DNA for the CDR3: TGCGCCAGCAGCTGGGATAGGACAGGGTCCTACGAGCAGTACTTC.

This rearrangement joins TRBV28 to TRBJ2-7, with D perhaps matching TRBD2 (6 bases). The CDR3 runs to 13 residues. Per germline, CDR1 MDHEN and CDR2 SYDVKM. With 5 bases removed from V and 2 bases from J, the gap between germline ends came to 10 bases. The CDR3 here is CASSSGLTYEQYF. The CDR3 DNA reads as TGTGCCAGCAGTAGCGGGCTTACCTACGAGCAGTACTTC.

The chain uses TRBV6-6 and TRBJ1-3; TRBD1 might be the D (5 bases). Germline-derived CDR1 and CDR2 are MNHNY and SVGAGI (reference sequence). This CDR3 has 15 amino acids. Between the trimmed V and J ends, which lost 6 bases and 4 bases, there was a span of 16 bases. Here the CDR3 DNA reads TGTGCCAGCAGCCCCTGGGGGGGGTCCGGAAACACCATATATTTT. This gives the protein CASSPWGGSGNTIYF.

This clone showed up just a few times. V usage is TRBV11-2 and J usage is TRBJ2-7; 8 nucleotides match TRBD2. Unmatched junction bases numbered 9, after V lost 5 bases and J lost 3 bases. The CDR3 length is 15 residues. Germline V gene lookup returns CDR1 SGHAT and CDR2 FQNNGV. CDR3 region: CASSAGGLVIYEQYF. The CDR3 DNA sequence: TGTGCCAGCAGCGCCGGGGGACTAGTAATCTACGAGCAGTACTTC.

The table lists this clone with a few counts. The V gene is TRBV12-5, the J gene TRBJ2-2; D remains unclear. The CDR3 has 18 residues. The V and J ends lost 0 bases and 3 bases respectively, with 17 bases between them. Germline V lookup: CDR1 LGHNT, CDR2 FRNRAP. The CDR3 region is CASGLVTLVGTDTGELFF. CDR3 sequence (DNA): TGTGCTAGTGGTTTGGTGACGCTAGTGGGTACTGACACCGGGGAGCTGTTTTTT.

In its sample, this clone was seen a few times. This chain uses TRBV6-1 with TRBJ2-2; 8 bases line up with TRBD2. J lost 2 bases, V lost 3 bases, and 2 bases had no gene match. There are 15 residues in the CDR3. Germline CDR1 is MNHNS and CDR2 is SASEGT. The CDR3 DNA reads TGTGCCAGCAGTGACGGGAGGGCCAACACCGGGGAGCTGTTTTTT. The encoded protein is CASSDGRANTGELFF.

The chain uses TRBV29-1 and TRBJ2-7; no definite D call. V lost 4 bases and J lost 3, with 10 bases in between. This CDR3 is built from 12 residues. Germline V gives CDR1 SQVTM, CDR2 ANQGSEA. For the CDR3, the DNA is TGCAGCGTTGGACATAAGGTCTACGAGCAGTACTTC. Translated: CSVGHKVYEQYF.

The chain links TRBV11-2 to TRBJ2-4; TRBD1 might be the D (6 bases). Trimming stripped 0 bases from V and 2 bases from J, with 17 bases between. The CDR3 totals 18 residues. Germline assignment: CDR1 SGHAT and CDR2 FQNNGV. Written as DNA, the CDR3 is TGTGCCAGCAGCTTAGATCGACTTCGGACAGTTACCAAAAACATTCAGTACTTC. Residues: CASSLDRLRTVTKNIQYF.

The J gene is TRBJ2-3, the V gene TRBV4-3; 10 bases fit TRBD2. Trimming took 4 bases from V and 5 from J; bases not matched to a gene: 15. The germline V gene encodes CDR1 LGHNA and CDR2 YSLEER. The CDR3 runs 18 residues. As DNA, the CDR3 is TGCGCCAGCAGCCCCCAAGCGGGGGGGGACTTTAGGGGAGATACGCAGTATTTT. The encoded protein is CASSPQAGGDFRGDTQYF.

The chain carries TRBV30 and TRBJ2-6; perhaps TRBD2 as D (6 bases). The V end lost 8 bases, the J end lost 1 base, and 18 bases lay between the germline ends. The CDR3 sequence is 16 residues long. Germline V gives CDR1 GTSNPN, CDR2 SVGIG (reference sequence). The CDR3 is CARPLKEGSGANVLTF. The CDR3 region has the DNA TGTGCCCGCCCGCTCAAGGAGGGGTCTGGGGCCAACGTCCTGACTTTC.

The chain combines TRBV19 with TRBJ1-1, with D perhaps TRBD1 (6 bases). V lost 8 bases and J lost 3, with 13 bases in between. The CDR3 contains 13 residues. The germline V gene encodes CDR1 LNHDA and CDR2 SQIVND (reference sequence). The CDR3: CASSQGWDTEAFF. In DNA, the CDR3 is TGTGCCAGTTCCCAGGGGTGGGACACTGAAGCTTTCTTT.

The J gene is TRBJ1-2, the V gene TRBV6-6, with TRBD1 as a possible D gene (5 bases). Between the trimmed V and J ends, which lost 2 bases and 8 bases, there was a span of 18 bases. CDR1 and CDR2 from the germline V gene are MNHNY and SVGAGI (reference sequence). The CDR3 consists of 15 residues. The CDR3 bases are TGTGCCAGCAGTTACCGCAGGGAATACGGTGGGGGCTACACCTTC. Its translation is CASSYRREYGGGYTF.

This chain uses TRBV7-9 with TRBJ2-2, with a possible D match to TRBD1 (6 bases). Germline CDR1 SEHNR, CDR2 FQNEAQ (reference sequence). The length of the CDR3 is 13 residues. V was trimmed by 6 bases and J by 6 bases, leaving 11 bases between them. CDR3 in DNA: TGTGCCAGCAGTCCTACAGGGTCCGGGGAGCTGTTTTTT. Translated, it gives CASSPTGSGELFF.

This sequence joins TRBV27 and TRBJ1-4; 8 positions match TRBD1. This CDR3 comprises 13 residues. CDR1 is MNHEY and CDR2 is SMNVEV in the germline V gene (reference sequence). Trimming took 2 bases from V and 11 from J; bases not matched to a gene: 4. CDR3 coding DNA: TGTGCCAGCAGTTTAGACAGGGGAGGGAAACTGTTTTTT. This gives the protein CASSLDRGGKLFF. The full variable domain, its missing parts supplied by reference TRBV27 and TRBJ1-4, is EAQVTQNPRYLITVTGKKLTVTCSQNMNHEYMSWYRQDPGLGLRQIYYSMNVEVTDKGDVPEGYKVSRKEKRNFPLILESPSPNQTSLYFCASSLDRGGKLFFGSGTQLSVL.

The chain joins TRBV6-5 to TRBJ2-3, with TRBD2 identical over 8 bases. Looked up from germline, CDR1 is MNHEY and CDR2 is SVGAGI. J gave up 1 base and V 2 bases, and 5 bases lay outside the gene matches. This CDR3 spans 16 amino acids. This CDR3 reads CASSYGLAGGTDTQYF. CDR3 DNA: TGTGCCAGCAGTTACGGGCTAGCGGGCGGCACAGATACGCAGTATTTT.